A single sample is the source of the 5 T cell receptor beta chains below, sequenced in a study of blood T cells in healthy people across ages. With a J-beta primer mix and a sample-barcoded 5' primer, a second PCR ran roughly 7 to 11 cycles. TCRdb re-analysed the 5' RACE reads in MiXCR, keeping a single row per CDR3 protein. There are over 500,000 distinct CDR3 sequences in the sample; approximately 52% occur only once, and about 13% lies in the top ten. Input material: blood. The receptors derive from a woman aged 80 or older in good health.

The sample holds a few counts of this clonotype. The limits of the CDR3 on the DNA are not certain, so only TCRdb's listed CDR3 is given. The gene calls are TRBV2 and TRBJ2-2; the D call of TRBD1 is as the table states it, not checked on the DNA. Per the germline V gene, CDR1 is SNHLY and CDR2 is FYNNEI. Both ends counted, the CDR3 spans 15 residues. This CDR3 is CASILDSRGTGELFF.

The J gene is TRBJ2-3, the V gene TRBV7-9; possible D gene TRBD1, 6 bases. Trimming cost V 5 bases and J 6 bases, with 12 bases left between them. The CDR3 covers 13 residues. Germline CDR1 and CDR2: SEHNR and FQNEAQ (reference sequence). The CDR3 reads CASSGQRWDTQYF. In nucleotides, the CDR3 is TGTGCCAGCAGCGGACAGAGGTGGGATACGCAGTATTTT.

At least ten counts were recorded for this clonotype. The rearrangement joins TRBV28 to TRBJ2-4; tentatively, D is TRBD1 (6 bases). Germline V gene lookup returns CDR1 MDHEN and CDR2 SYDVKM. CDR3 size: 15 residues. V gave up 3 bases and J gave up 0 bases, with 9 bases separating them. CDR3 residues: CASSLGTLAKNIQYF. In DNA, the CDR3 is TGTGCCAGCAGTTTGGGGACACTAGCCAAAAACATTCAGTACTTC.

With respect to this clonotype: A much larger clone lies a single base off, so this may be a read error. The genes are TRBV7-2 and TRBJ2-1; the D is unclear. Germline V gives CDR1 SGHTA, CDR2 FQGNSA. The V and J ends lost 2 bases and 11 bases respectively, with 10 bases between them. The CDR3 is 12 residues long. CDR3 region: CASSLNPLKQFF. In nucleotides, the CDR3 is TGTGCCAGCAGCTTAAACCCACTTAAGCAGTTCTTC.

The rearrangement uses TRBV28 and TRBJ2-1; D perhaps matches TRBD2 (6 bases). This CDR3 is 13 amino acids long. V lost 5 bases and J 7 bases, leaving 12 bases between the germline ends. Germline CDR1 reads MDHEN; CDR2 reads SYDVKM. The CDR3 spells CASSAGSPNEQFF. The CDR3 DNA sequence: TGTGCCAGCAGTGCGGGGAGTCCGAATGAGCAGTTCTTC.